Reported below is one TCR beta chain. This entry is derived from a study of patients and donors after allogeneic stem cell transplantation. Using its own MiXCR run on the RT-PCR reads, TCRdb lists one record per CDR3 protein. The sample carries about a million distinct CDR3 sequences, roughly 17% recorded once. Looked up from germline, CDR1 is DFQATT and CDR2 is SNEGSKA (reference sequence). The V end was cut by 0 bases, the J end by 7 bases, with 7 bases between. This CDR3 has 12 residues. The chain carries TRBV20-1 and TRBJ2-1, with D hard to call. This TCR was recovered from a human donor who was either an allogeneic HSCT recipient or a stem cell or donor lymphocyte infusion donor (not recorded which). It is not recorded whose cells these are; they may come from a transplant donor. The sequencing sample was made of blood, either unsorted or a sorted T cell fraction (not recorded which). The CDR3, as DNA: TGCAGTGCTAGAGATTATGATAATGAGCAGTTCTTC. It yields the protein CSARDYDNEQFF.